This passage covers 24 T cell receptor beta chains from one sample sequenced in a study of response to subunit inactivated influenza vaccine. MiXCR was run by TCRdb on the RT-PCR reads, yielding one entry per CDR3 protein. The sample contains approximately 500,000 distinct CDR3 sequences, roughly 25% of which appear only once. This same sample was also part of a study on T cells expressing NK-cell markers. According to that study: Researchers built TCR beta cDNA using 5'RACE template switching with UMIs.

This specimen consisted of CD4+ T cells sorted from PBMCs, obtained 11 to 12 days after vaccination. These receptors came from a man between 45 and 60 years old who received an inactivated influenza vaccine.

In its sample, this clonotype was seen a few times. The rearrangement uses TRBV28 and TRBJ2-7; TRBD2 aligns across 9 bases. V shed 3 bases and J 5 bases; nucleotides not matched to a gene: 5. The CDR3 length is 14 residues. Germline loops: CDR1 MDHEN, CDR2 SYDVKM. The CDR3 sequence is CASSFSGRPNEQYF. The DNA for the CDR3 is TGTGCCAGCAGTTTCAGCGGGAGGCCCAACGAGCAGTACTTC.

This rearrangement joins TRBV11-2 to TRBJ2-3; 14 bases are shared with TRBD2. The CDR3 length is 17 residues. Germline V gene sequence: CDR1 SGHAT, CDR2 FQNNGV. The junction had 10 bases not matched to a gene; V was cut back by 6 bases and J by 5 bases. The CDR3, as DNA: TGTGCCAGCAGGGTGCGTCACGGGACTAGCGGGGGAGATACGCAGTATTTT. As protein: CASRVRHGTSGGDTQYF.

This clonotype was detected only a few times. CDR3 protein: CASSPRTPYSGNTIYF. The CDR3 coding sequence is TGTGCCAGCAGCCCTCGGACGCCATACTCTGGAAACACCATATATTTT. This sequence joins TRBV3-1 and TRBJ1-3; D unresolved. The CDR3 covers 16 residues. Trimming stripped 4 bases from V and 0 bases from J, with 13 bases between. CDR1 is LGHDT and CDR2 is YNNKEL in the germline V gene (reference sequence).

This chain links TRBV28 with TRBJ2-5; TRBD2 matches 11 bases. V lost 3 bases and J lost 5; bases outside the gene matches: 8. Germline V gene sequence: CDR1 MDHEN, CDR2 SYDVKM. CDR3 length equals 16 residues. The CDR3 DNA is TGTGCCAGCAGTTTTAGCGGGGGGGCTCTTTGGGAGACCCAGTACTTC. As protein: CASSFSGGALWETQYF.

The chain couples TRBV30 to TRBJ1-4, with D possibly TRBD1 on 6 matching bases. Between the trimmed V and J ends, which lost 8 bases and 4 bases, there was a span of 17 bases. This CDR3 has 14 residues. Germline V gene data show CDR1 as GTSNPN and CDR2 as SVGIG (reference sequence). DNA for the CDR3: TGTGCCACAGACATCGGGACACTTAATGAAAAACTGTTTTTT. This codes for CATDIGTLNEKLFF. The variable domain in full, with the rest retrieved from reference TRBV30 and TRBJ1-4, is SQTIHQWPATLVQPVGSPLSLECTVEGTSNPNLYWYRQAAGRGLQLLFYSVGIGQISSEVPQNLSASRPQDRQFILSSKKLLLSDSGFYLCATDIGTLNEKLFFGSGTQLSVL.

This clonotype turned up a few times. DNA of the CDR3: TGTGCCAGCAGCTCGGACGTAGGGAGACAAGAGACCCAGTACTTC. This encodes CASSSDVGRQETQYF. The V call is TRBV7-9, the J call TRBJ2-5; maybe TRBD2 (5 bases). Trimming shortened V by 4 bases and J by 2 bases, and 14 bases separated the two germline ends. Germline V lookup: CDR1 SEHNR, CDR2 FQNEAQ (reference sequence). This CDR3 region has 15 residues.

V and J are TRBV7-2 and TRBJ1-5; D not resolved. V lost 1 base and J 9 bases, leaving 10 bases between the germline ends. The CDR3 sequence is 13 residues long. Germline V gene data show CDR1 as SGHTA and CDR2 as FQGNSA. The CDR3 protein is CASSLDRFSPQHF. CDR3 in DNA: TGTGCCAGCAGCTTAGATCGGTTTTCGCCCCAGCATTTT.

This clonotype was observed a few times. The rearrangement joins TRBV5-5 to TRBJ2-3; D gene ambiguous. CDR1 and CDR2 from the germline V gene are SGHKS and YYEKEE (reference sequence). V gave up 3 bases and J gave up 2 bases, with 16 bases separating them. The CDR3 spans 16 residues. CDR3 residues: CASSSQLSVDTDTQYF. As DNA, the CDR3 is TGTGCCAGCAGCTCGCAGCTGAGTGTGGACACAGATACGCAGTATTTT.

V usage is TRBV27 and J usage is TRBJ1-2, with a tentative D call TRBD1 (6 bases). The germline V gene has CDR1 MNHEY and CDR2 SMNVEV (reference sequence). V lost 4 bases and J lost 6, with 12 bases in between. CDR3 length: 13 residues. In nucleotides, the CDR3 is TGTGCCAGCAGTTCCACAGGGAAACATGGCTACACCTTC. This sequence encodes CASSSTGKHGYTF.

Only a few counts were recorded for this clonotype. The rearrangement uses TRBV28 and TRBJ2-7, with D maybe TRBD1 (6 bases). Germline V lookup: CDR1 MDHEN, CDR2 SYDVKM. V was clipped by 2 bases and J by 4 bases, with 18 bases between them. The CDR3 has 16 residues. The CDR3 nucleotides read TGTGCCAGCAGTTTACGAAGCCGGGACACGCGTTACGAGCAGTACTTC. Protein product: CASSLRSRDTRYEQYF. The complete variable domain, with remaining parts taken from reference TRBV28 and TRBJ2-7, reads DVKVTQSSRYLVKRTGEKVFLECVQDMDHENMFWYRQDPGLGLRLIYFSYDVKMKEKGDIPEGYSVSREKKERFSLILESASTNQTSMYLCASSLRSRDTRYEQYFGPGTRLTVT.

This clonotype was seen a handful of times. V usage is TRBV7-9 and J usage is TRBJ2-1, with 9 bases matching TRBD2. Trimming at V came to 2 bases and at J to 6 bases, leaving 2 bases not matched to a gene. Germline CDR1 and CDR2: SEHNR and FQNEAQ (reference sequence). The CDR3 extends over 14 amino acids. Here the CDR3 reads CASSLSTSGNEQFF. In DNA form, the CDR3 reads TGTGCCAGCAGCTTATCGACTAGCGGCAATGAGCAGTTCTTC.

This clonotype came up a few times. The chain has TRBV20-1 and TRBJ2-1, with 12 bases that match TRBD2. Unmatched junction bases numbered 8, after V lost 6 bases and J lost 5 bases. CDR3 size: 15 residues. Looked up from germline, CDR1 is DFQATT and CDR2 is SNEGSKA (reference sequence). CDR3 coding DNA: TGCAGTGCAGGCCTAGCGGGAGGGGTCGACAATGAGCAGTTCTTC. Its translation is CSAGLAGGVDNEQFF.

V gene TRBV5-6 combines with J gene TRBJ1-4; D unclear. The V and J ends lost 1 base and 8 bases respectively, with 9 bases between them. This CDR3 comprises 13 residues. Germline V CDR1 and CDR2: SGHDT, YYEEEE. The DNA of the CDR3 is TGTGCCAGCAGCTTGATCCAGGAGGAAAAACTGTTTTTT. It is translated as CASSLIQEEKLFF.

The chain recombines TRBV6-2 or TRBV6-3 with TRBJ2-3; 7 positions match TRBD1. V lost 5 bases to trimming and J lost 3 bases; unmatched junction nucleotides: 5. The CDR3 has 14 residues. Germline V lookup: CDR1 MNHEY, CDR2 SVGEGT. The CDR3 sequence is CASSLTGATDTQYF. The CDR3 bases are TGTGCCAGCAGTCTAACAGGGGCTACAGATACGCAGTATTTT.

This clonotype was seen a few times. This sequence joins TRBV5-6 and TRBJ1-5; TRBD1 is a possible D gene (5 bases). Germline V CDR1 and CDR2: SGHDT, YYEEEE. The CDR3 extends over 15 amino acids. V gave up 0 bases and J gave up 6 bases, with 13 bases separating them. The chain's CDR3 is CASSLAGRAPQPQHF. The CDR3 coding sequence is TGTGCCAGCAGCTTGGCTGGCAGGGCGCCTCAGCCCCAGCATTTT.

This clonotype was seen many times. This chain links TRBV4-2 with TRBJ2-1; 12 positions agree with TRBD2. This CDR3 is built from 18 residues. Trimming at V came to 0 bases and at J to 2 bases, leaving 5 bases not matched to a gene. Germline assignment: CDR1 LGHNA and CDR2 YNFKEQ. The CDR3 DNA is TGTGCCAGCAGCCAAGATCGCACTAGCGGGGGGACCTACAATGAGCAGTTCTTC. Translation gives CASSQDRTSGGTYNEQFF.

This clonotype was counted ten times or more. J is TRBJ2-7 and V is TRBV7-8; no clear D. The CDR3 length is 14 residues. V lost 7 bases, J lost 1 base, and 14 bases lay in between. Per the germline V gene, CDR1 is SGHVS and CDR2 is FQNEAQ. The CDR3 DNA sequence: TGTGCCAGCACACCTGCTGTCTGGTCCTACGAGCAGTACTTC. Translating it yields CASTPAVWSYEQYF.

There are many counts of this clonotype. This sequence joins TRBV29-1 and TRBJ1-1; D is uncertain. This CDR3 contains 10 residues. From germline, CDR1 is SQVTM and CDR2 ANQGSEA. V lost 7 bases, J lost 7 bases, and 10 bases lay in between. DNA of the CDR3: TGCAGCGCCGCGGGTGTTGAAGCTTTCTTT. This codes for CSAAGVEAFF.

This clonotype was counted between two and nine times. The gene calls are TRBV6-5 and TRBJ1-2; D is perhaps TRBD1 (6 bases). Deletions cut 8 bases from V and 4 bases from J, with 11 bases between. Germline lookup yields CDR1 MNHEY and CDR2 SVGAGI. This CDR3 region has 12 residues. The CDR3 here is CASGGGGYGYTF. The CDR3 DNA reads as TGTGCCAGCGGAGGGGGGGGCTATGGCTACACCTTC.

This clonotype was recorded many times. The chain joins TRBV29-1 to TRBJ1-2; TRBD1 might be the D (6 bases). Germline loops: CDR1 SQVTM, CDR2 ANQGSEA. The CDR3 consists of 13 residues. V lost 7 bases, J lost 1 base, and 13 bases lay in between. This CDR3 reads CSALHRDNYGYTF. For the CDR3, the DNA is TGCAGCGCCCTCCACAGGGATAACTATGGCTACACCTTC. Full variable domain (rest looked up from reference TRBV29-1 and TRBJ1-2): SAVISQKPSRDICQRGTSLTIQCQVDSQVTMMFWYRQQPGQSLTLIATANQGSEATYESGFVIDKFPISRPNLTFSTLTVSNMSPEDSSIYLCSALHRDNYGYTFGSGTRLTVV.

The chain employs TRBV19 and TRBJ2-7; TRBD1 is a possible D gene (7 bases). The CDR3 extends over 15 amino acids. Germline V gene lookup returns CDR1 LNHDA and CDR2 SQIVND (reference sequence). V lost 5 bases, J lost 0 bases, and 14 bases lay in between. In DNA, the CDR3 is TGTGCCAGTAGTCGAGCGCGGGACAGCTCCTACGAGCAGTACTTC. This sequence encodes CASSRARDSSYEQYF. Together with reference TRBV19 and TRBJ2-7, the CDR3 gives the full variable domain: DGGITQSPKYLFRKEGQNVTLSCEQNLNHDAMYWYRQDPGQGLRLIYYSQIVNDFQKGDIAEGYSVSREKKESFPLTVTSAQKNPTAFYLCASSRARDSSYEQYFGPGTRLTVT.

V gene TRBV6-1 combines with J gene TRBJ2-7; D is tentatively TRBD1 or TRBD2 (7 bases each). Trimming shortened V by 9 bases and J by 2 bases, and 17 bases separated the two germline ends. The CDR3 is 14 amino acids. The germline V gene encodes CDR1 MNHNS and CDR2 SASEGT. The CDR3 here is CARIRGGQPYEQYF. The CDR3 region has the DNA TGTGCCAGGATCAGGGGGGGACAACCCTACGAGCAGTACTTC.

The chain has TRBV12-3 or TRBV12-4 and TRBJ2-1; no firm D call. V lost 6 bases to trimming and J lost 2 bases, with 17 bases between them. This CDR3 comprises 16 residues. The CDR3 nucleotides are TGTGCCAGCAGCAAACGCCGGCGCACAGCCTACAATGAGCAGTTCTTC. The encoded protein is CASSKRRRTAYNEQFF.

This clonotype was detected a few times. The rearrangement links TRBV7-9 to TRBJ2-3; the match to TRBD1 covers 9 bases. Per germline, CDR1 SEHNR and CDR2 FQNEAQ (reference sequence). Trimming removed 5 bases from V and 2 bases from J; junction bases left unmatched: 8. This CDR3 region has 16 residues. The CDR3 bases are TGTGCCAGCAGCGACCGGACAGGGGCTAACACAGATACGCAGTATTTT. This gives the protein CASSDRTGANTDTQYF.